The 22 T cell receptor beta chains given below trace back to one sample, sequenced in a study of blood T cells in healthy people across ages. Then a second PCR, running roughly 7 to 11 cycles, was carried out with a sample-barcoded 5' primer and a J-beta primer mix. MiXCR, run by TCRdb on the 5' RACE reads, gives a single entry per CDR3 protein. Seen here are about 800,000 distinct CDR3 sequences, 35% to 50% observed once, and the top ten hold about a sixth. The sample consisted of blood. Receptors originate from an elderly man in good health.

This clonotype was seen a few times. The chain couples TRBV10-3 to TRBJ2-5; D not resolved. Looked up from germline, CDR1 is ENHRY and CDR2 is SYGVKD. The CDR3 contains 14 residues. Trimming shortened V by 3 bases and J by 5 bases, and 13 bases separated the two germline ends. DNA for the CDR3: TGTGCCATCAGTGATAGTTATTCCGCGGAGACCCAGTACTTC. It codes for CAISDSYSAETQYF.

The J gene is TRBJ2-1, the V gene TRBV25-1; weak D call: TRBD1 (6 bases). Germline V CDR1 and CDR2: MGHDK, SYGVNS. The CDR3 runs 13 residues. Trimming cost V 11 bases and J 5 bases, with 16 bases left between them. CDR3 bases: TGTGCCTCCCGGCCACAGGGTAACAATGAGCAGTTCTTC. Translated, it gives CASRPQGNNEQFF.

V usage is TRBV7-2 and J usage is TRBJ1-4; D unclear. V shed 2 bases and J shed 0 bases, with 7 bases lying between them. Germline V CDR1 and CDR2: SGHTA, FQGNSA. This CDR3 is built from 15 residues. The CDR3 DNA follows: TGTACCAGCAGCTTAACCCCAACAACTAATGAAAAACTGTTTTTT. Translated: CTSSLTPTTNEKLFF.

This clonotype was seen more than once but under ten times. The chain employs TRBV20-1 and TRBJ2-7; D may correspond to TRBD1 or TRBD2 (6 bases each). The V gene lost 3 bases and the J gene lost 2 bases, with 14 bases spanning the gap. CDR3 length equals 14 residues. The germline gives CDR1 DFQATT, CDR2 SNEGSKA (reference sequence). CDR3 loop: CSARSGGLPYEQYF. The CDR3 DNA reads TGCAGTGCTAGGAGTGGGGGGCTCCCCTACGAGCAGTACTTC.

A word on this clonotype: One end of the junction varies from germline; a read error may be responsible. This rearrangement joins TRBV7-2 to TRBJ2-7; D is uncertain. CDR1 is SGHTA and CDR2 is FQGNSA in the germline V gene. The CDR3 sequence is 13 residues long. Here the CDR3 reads CATSQLRVYERYF. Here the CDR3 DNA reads TGTGCCACTTCGCAGTTACGTGTCTACGAGCGGTACTTC.

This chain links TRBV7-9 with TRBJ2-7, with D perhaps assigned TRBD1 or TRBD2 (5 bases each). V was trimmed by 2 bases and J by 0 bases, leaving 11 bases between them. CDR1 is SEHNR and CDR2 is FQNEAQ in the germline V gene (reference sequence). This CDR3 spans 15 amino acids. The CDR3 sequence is CASSLLGTDSYEQYF. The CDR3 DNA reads TGTGCCAGCAGCTTACTTGGGACGGACTCCTACGAGCAGTACTTC.

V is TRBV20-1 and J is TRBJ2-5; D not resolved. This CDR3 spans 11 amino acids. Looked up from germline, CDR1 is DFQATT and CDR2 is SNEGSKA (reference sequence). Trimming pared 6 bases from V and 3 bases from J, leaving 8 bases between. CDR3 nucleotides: TGCAGTGCGGATCGGAAAGAGACCCAGTACTTC. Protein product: CSADRKETQYF.

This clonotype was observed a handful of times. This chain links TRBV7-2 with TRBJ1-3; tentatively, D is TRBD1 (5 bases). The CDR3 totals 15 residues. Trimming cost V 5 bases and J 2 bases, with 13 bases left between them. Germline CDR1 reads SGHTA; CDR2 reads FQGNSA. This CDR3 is CASSRGVNTGNTIYF. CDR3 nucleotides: TGTGCCAGCAGCCGGGGGGTTAACACTGGAAACACCATATATTTT.

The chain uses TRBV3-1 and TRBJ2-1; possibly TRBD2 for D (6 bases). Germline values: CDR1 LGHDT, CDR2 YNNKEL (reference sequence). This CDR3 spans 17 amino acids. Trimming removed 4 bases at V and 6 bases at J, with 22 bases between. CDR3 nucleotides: TGTGCCAGCAGCCCTTCCCGGGGGAGTTCCGCCCTCAATGAGCAGTTCTTC. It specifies CASSPSRGSSALNEQFF.

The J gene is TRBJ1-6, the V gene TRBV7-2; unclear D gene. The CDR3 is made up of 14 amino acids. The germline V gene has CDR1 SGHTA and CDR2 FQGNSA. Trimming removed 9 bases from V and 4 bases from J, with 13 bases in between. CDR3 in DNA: TGTGCCAGTAGATCCGGACCTTATAATTCACCCCTCCACTTT. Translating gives CASRSGPYNSPLHF.

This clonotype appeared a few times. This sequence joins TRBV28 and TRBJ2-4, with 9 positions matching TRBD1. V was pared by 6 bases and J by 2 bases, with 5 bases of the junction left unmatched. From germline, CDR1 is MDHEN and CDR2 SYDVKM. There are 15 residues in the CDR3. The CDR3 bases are TGTGCCAGCAGGGGACAGGGAGTGTCCAAAAACATTCAGTACTTC. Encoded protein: CASRGQGVSKNIQYF.

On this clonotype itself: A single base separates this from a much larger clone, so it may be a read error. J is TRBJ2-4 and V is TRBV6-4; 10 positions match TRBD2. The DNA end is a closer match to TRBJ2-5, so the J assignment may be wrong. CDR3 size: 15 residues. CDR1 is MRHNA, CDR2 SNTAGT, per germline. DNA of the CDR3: TGTGTCAGCAGCCCCACTCTAGCGGGAGTTGAGACCCAGTACTTC. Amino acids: CVSSPTLAGVETQYF.

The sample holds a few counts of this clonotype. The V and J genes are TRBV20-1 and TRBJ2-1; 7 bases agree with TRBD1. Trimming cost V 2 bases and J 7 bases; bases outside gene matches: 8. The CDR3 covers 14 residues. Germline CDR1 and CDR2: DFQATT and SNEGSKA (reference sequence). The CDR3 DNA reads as TGCAGTGCTAGACGCAACAGGGGTGGGAATGAGCAGTTCTTC. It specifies CSARRNRGGNEQFF.

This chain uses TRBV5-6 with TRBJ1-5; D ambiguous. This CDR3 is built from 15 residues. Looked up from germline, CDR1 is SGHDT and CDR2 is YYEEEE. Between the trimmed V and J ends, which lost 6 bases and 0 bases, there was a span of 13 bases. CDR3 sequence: CASIEWGDSNQPQHF. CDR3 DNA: TGTGCCAGCATCGAATGGGGAGATAGCAATCAGCCCCAGCATTTT.

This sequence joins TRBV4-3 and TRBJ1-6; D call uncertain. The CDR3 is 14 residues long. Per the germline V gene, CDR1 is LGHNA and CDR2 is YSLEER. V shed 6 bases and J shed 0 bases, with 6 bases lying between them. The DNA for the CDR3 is TGCGCCAGCAGAGATGGCTCCTATAATTCACCCCTCCACTTT. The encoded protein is CASRDGSYNSPLHF.

CDR3 DNA sequence: TGCAGTGCTACAAGACAGGGGAAAGAGACCCAGTACTTC. Protein sequence: CSATRQGKETQYF. This chain uses TRBV20-1 with TRBJ2-5; 8 bases map to TRBD1. With 4 bases clipped from V and 3 bases from J, the junction kept 4 bases outside the gene matches. Per germline, CDR1 DFQATT and CDR2 SNEGSKA (reference sequence). This CDR3 has 13 amino acids.

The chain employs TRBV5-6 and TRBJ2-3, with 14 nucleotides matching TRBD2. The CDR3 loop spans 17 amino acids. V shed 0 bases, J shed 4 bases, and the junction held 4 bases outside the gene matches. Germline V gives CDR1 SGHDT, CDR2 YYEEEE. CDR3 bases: TGTGCCAGCAGCTTGGGACTAGCGGGAGGGCCTCCAGATACGCAGTATTTT. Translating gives CASSLGLAGGPPDTQYF.

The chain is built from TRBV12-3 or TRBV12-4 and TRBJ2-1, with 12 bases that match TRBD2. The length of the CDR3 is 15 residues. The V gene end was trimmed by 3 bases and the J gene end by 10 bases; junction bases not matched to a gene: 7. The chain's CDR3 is CASSFPGLAGYEQFF. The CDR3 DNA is TGTGCCAGCAGTTTCCCGGGACTAGCGGGCTACGAGCAGTTCTTC.

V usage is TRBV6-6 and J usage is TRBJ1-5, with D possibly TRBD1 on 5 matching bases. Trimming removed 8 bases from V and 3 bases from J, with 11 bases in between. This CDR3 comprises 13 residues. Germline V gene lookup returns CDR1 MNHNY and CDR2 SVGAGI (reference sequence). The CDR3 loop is CASGGIPNQPQHF. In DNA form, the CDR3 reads TGTGCCAGCGGGGGGATACCCAATCAGCCCCAGCATTTT.

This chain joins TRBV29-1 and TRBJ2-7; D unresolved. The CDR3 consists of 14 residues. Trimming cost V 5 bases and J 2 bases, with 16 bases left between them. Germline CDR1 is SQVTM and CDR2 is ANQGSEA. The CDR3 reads CSVRSHGRTYEQYF. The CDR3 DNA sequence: TGCAGCGTTCGTAGCCACGGGCGGACCTACGAGCAGTACTTC.

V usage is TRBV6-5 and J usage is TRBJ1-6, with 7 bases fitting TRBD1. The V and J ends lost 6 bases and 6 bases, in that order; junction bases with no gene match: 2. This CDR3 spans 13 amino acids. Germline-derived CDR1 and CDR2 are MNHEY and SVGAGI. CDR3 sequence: CASRGQINSPLHF. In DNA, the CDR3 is TGTGCCAGCAGGGGACAGATTAATTCACCCCTCCACTTT.

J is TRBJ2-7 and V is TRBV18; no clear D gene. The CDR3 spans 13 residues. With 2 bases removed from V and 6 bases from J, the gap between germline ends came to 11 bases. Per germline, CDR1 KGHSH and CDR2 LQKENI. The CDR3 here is CASSPAQDREQYF. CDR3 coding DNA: TGTGCCAGCTCACCAGCGCAGGATCGCGAGCAGTACTTC.